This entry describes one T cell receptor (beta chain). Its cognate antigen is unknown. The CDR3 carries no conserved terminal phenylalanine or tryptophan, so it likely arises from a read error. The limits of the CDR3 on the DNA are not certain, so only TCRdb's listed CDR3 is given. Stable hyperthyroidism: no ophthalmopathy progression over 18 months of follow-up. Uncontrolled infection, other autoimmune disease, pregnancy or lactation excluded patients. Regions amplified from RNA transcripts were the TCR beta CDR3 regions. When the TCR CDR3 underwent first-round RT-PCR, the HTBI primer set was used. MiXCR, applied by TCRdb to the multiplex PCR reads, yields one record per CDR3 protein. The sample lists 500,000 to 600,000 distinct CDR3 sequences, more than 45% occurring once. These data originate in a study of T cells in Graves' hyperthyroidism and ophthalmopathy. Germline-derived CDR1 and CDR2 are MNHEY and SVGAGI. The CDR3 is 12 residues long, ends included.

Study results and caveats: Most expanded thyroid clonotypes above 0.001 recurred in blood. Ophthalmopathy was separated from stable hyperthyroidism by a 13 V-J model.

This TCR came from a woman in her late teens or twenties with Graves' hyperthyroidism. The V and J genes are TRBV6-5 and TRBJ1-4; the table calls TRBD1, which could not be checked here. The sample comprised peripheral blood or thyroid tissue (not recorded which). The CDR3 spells CASSSRRTGGDY.